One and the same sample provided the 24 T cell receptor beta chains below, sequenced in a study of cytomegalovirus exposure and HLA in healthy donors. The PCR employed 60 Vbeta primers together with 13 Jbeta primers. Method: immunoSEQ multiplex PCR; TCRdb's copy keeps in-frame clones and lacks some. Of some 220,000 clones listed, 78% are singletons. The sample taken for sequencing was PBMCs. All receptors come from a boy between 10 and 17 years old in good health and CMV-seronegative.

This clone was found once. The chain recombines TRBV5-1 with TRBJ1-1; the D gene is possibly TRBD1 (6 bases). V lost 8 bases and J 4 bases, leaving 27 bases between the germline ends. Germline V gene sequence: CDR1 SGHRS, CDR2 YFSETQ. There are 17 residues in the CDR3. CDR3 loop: CASREGGPTRVTTEAFF. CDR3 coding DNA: TGCGCCAGTAGAGAGGGGGGGCCTACCCGGGTGACCACTGAAGCTTTCTTT.

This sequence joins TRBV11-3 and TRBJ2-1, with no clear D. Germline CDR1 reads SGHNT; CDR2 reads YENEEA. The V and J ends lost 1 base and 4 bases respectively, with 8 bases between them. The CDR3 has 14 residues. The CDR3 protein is CASSLARMYNEQFF. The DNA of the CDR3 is TGTGCCAGCAGCTTAGCTAGGATGTACAATGAGCAGTTCTTC. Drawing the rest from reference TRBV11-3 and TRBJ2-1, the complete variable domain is EAGVVQSPRYKIIEKKQPVAFWCNPISGHNTLYWYLQNLGQGPELLIRYENEEAVDDSQLPKDRFSAERLKGVDSTLKIQPAELGDSAVYLCASSLARMYNEQFFGPGTRLTVL.

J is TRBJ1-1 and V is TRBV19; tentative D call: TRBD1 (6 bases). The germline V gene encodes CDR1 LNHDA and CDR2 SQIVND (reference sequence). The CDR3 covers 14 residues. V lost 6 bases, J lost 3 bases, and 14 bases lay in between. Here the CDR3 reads CASRLPGHYTEAFF. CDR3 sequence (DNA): TGTGCCAGTAGGTTACCGGGACATTACACTGAAGCTTTCTTT.

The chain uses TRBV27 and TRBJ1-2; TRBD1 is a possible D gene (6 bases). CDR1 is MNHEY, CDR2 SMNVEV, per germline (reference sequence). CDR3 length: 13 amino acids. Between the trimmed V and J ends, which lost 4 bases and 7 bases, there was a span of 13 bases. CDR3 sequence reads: CASSYGGQSGYTF. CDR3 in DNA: TGTGCCAGCAGTTATGGGGGCCAATCTGGCTACACCTTC.

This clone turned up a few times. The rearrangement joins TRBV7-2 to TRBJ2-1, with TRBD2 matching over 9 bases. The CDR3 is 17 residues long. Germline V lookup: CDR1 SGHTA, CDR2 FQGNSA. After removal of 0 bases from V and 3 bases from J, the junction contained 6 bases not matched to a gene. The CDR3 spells CASSLAGLARYYNEQFF. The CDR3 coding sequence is TGTGCCAGCAGCTTAGCCGGACTAGCGAGATACTACAATGAGCAGTTCTTC.

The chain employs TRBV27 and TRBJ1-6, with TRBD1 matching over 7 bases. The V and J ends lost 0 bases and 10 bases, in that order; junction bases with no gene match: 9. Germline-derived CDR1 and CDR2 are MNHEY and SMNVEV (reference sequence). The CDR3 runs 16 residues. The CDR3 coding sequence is TGTGCCAGCAGTTTATCGAGAAGCTCAGGGGGGTCACCCCTCCACTTT. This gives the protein CASSLSRSSGGSPLHF.

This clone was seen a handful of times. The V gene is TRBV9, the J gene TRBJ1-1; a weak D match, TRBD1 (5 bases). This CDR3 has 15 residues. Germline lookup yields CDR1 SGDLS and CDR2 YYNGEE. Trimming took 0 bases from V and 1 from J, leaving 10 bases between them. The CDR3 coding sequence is TGTGCCAGCAGCGTAGGGGGCAGGCGGAACACTGAAGCTTTCTTT. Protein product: CASSVGGRRNTEAFF.

The CDR3 protein is CASSPGTGQFF. As DNA, the CDR3 is TGTGCCAGCAGCCCAGGGACAGGGCAGTTCTTC. The chain recombines TRBV16 with TRBJ2-1, with 8 bases matching TRBD1. Losses at the gene ends were 4 bases for V and 12 bases for J; bases not matched to a gene: 2. This CDR3 spans 11 amino acids. CDR1 is KGHSY and CDR2 is FQNENV in the germline V gene.

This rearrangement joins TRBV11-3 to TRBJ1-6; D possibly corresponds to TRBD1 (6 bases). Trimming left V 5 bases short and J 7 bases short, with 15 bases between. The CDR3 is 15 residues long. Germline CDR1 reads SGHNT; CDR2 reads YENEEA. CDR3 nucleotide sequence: TGTGCCAGCAGCCCTCTCGGACAGACCAATTCACCCCTCCACTTT. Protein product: CASSPLGQTNSPLHF.

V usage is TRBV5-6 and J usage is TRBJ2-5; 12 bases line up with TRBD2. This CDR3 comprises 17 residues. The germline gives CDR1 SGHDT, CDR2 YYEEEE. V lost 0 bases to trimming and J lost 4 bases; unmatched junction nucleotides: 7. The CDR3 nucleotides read TGTGCCAGCAGCTTGGCATCGTCTAGCGGGGGGGCAGAGACCCAGTACTTC. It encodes CASSLASSSGGAETQYF.

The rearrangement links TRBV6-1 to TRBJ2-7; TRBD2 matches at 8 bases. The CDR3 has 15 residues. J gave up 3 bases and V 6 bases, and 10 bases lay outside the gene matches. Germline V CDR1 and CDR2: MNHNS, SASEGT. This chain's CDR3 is CASRPGTSGLYEQYF. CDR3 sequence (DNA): TGTGCCAGCAGGCCAGGGACTAGTGGGCTCTACGAGCAGTACTTC.

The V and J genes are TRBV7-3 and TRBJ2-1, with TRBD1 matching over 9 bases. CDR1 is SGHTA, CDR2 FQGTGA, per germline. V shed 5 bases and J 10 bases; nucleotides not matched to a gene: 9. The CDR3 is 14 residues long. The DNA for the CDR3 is TGTGCCAGCAGCAGGGACAGGGAATACGGCGAGCAGTTCTTC. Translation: CASSRDREYGEQFF.

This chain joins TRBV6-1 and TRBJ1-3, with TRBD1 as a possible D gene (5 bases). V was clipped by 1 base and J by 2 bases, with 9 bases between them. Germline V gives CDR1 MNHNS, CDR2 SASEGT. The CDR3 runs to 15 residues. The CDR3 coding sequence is TGTGCCAGCAGTGAAGGCAGGGCTACTGGAAACACCATATATTTT. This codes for CASSEGRATGNTIYF.

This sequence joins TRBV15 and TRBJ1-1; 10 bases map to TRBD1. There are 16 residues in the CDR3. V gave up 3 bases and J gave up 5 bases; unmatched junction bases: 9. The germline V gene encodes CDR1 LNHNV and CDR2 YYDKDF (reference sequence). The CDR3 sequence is CATSRDAGTGETEAFF. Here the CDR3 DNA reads TGTGCCACCAGCAGGGATGCCGGGACAGGGGAGACTGAAGCTTTCTTT.

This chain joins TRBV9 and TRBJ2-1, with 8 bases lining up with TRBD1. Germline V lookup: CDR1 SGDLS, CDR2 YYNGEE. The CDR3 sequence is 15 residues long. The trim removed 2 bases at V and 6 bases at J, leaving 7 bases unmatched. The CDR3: CASSVLTGGGNEQFF. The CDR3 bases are TGTGCCAGCAGCGTGCTTACAGGGGGAGGCAATGAGCAGTTCTTC. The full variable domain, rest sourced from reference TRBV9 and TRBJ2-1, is DSGVTQTPKHLITATGQRVTLRCSPRSGDLSVYWYQQSLDQGLQFLIQYYNGEERAKGNILERFSAQQFPDLHSELNLSSLELGDSALYFCASSVLTGGGNEQFFGPGTRLTVL.

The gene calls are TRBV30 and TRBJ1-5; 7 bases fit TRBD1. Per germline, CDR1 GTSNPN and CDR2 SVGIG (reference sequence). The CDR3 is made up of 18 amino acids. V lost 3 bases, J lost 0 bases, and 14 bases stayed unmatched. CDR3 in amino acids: CAWSAARTGRNSNQPQHF. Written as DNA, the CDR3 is TGTGCCTGGAGCGCCGCCCGGACAGGTCGAAATAGCAATCAGCCCCAGCATTTT.

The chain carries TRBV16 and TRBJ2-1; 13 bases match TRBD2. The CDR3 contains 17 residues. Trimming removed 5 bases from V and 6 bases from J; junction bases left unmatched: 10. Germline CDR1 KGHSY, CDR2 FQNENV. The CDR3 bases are TGTGCCAGCAGCAAAACTAGCGGGGGGGCCTCTTTCAATGAGCAGTTCTTC. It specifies CASSKTSGGASFNEQFF.

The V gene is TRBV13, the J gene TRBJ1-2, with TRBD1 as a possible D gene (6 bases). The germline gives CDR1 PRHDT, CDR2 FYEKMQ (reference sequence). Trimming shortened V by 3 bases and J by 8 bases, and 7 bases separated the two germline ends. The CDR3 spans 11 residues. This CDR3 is CASSFGQGYTF. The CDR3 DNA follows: TGTGCCAGCAGCTTCGGACAGGGCTACACCTTC.

CDR3 sequence (DNA): TGCAGTGTCGCCGGGGAGTGCGAGCAGTACTTC. Amino acid sequence: CSVAGECEQYF. J is TRBJ2-7 and V is TRBV20-1, with D perhaps TRBD2 (5 bases). V lost 7 bases to trimming and J lost 6 bases, with 13 bases between them. The CDR3 contains 11 residues. The germline gives CDR1 DFQATT, CDR2 SNEGSKA (reference sequence).

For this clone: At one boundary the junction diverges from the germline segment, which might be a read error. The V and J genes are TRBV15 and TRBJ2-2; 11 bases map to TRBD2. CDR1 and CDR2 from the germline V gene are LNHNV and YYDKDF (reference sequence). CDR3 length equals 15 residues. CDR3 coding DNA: TGTGCCACCAGCCTGACTAGCGGGAACTCCGGGGAGCTGTTTTTT. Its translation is CATSLTSGNSGELFF.

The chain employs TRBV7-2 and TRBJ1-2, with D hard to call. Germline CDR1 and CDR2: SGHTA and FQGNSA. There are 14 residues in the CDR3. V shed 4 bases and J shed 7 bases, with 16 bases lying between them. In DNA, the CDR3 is TGTGCCAGCAGCTACTCGACGGGTCGAGCTGGCTACACCTTC. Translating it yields CASSYSTGRAGYTF.

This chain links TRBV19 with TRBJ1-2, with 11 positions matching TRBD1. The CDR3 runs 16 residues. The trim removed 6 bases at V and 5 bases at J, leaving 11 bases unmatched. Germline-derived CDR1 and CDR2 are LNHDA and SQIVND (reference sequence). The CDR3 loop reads CASSLTRDRGGYGYTF. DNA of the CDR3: TGTGCCAGTAGCCTAACAAGGGACAGGGGGGGTTATGGCTACACCTTC.

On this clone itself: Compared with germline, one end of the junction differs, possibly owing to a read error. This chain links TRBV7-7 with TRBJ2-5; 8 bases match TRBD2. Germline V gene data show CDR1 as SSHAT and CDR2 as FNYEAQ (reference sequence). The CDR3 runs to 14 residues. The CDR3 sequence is CASSAAGGRETQYF. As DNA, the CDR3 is TGTGCTAGCAGCGCCGCGGGGGGCCGGGAGACCCAGTACTTC.

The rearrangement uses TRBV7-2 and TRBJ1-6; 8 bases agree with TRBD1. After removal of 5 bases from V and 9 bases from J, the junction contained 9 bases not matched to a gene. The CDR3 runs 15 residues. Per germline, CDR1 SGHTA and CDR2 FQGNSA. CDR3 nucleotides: TGTGCCAGCAGCCCTTCCCAGGGGGCTACTTCACCCCTCCACTTT. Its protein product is CASSPSQGATSPLHF. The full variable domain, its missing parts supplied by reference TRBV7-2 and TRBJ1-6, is GAGVSQSPSNKVTEKGKDVELRCDPISGHTALYWYRQSLGQGLEFLIYFQGNSAPDKSGLPSDRFSAERTGGSVSTLTIQRTQQEDSAVYLCASSPSQGATSPLHFGNGTRLTVT.